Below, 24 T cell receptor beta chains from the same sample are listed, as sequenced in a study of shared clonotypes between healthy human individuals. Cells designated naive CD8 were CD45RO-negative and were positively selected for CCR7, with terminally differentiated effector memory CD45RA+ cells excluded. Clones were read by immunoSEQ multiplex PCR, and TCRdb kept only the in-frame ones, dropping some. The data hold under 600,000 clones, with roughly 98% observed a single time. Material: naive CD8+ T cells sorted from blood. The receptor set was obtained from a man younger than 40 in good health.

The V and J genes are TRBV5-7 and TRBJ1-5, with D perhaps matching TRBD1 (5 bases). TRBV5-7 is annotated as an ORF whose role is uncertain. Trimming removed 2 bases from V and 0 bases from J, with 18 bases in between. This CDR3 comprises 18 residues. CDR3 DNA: TGTGCCAGCAGCTTTGGGGCAGGGACGACGTATAGCAATCAGCCCCAGCATTTT. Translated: CASSFGAGTTYSNQPQHF.

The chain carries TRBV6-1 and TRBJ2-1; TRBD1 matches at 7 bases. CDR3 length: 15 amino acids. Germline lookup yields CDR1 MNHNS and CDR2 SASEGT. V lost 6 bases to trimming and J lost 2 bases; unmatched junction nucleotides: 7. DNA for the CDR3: TGTGCCAGCAGGGATAGACAGGGAGCCTACAATGAGCAGTTCTTC. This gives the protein CASRDRQGAYNEQFF.

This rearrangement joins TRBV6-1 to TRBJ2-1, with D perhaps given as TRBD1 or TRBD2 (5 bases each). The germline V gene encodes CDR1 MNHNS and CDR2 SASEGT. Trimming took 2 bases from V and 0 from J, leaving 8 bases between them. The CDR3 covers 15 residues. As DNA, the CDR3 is TGTGCCAGCAGTGAAATCGGGGCCTCCTACAATGAGCAGTTCTTC. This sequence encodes CASSEIGASYNEQFF.

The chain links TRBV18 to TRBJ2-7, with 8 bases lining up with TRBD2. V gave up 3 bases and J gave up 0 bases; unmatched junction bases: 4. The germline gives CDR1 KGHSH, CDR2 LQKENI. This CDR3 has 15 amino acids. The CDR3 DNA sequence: TGTGCCAGCTCACCGACTAGCGCAAGCTCCTACGAGCAGTACTTC. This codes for CASSPTSASSYEQYF.

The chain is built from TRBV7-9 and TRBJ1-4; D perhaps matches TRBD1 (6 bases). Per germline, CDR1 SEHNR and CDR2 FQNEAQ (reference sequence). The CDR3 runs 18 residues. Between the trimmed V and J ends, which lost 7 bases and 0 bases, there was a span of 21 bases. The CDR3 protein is CASTASPDREATNEKLFF. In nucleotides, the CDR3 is TGTGCCAGCACCGCTTCCCCGGACAGAGAAGCAACTAATGAAAAACTGTTTTTT.

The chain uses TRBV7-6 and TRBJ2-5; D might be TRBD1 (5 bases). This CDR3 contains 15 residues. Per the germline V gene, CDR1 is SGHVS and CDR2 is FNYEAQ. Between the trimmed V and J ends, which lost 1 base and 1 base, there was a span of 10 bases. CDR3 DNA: TGTGCCAGCAGCTTAGACATGGACATCCAAGAGACCCAGTACTTC. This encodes CASSLDMDIQETQYF.

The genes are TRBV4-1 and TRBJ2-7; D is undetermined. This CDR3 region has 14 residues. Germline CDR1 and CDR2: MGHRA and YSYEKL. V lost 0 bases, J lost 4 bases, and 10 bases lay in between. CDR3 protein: CASSQEGREYEQYF. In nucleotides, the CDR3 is TGCGCCAGCAGCCAAGAAGGTAGAGAGTACGAGCAGTACTTC.

CDR3 loop: CASSGGHANTEAFF. In nucleotides, the CDR3 is TGTGCCAGCAGCGGGGGACACGCGAACACTGAAGCTTTCTTT. V and J are TRBV9 and TRBJ1-1; D is possibly TRBD1 (6 bases). The ends were cut back, 3 bases at V and 1 base at J, with 10 bases in the middle. The germline V gene encodes CDR1 SGDLS and CDR2 YYNGEE. The CDR3 spans 14 residues.

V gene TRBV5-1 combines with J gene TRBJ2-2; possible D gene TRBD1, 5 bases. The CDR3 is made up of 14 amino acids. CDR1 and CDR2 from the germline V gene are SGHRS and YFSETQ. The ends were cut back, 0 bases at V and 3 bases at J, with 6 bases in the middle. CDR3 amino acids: CASSLARDTGELFF. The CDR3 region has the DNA TGCGCCAGCAGCTTGGCCAGGGACACCGGGGAGCTGTTTTTT.

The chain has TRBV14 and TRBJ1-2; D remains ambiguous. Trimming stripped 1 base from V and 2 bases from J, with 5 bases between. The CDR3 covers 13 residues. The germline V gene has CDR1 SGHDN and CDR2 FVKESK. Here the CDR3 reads CASSQVRNYGYTF. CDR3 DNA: TGTGCCAGCAGCCAAGTCAGGAACTATGGCTACACCTTC.

The CDR3: CASTGLGNQPQHF. CDR3 in DNA: TGTGCCAGTACAGGGTTGGGGAATCAGCCCCAGCATTTT. The chain carries TRBV19 and TRBJ1-5; possible D gene TRBD1, 5 bases. Looked up from germline, CDR1 is LNHDA and CDR2 is SQIVND (reference sequence). The CDR3 is 13 residues long. V lost 7 bases to trimming and J lost 4 bases, with 11 bases between them.

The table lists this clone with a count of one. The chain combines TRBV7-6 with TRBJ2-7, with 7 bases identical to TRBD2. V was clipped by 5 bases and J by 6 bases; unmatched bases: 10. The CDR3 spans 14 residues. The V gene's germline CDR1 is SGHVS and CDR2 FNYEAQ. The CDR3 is CASSVREVRGEQYF. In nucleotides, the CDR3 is TGTGCCAGCAGCGTTCGGGAGGTTAGGGGCGAGCAGTACTTC.

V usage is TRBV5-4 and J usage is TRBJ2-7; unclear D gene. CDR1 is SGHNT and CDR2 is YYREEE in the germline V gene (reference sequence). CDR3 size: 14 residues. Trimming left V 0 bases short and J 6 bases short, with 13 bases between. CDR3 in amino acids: CASSLVPGEFEQYF. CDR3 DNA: TGTGCCAGCAGCTTGGTTCCTGGGGAATTCGAGCAGTACTTC.

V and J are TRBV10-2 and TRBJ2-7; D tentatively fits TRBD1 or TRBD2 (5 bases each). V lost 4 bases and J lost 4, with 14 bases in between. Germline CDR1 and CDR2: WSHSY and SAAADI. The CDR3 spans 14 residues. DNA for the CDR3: TGCGCCAGCAGTGTTACCGGGGCTACTTACGAGCAGTACTTC. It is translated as CASSVTGATYEQYF.

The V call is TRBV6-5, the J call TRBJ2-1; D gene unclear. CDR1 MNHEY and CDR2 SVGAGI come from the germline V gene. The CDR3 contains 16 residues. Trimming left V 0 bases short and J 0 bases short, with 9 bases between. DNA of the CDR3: TGTGCCAGCAGTTACTCGATTCAGAGCTCCTACAATGAGCAGTTCTTC. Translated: CASSYSIQSSYNEQFF.

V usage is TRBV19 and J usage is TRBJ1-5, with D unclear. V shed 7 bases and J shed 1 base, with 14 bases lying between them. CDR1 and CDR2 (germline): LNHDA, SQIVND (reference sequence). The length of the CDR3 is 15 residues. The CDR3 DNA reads TGTGCCAGTATCTCAACTGGAATAAGCAATCAGCCCCAGCATTTT. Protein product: CASISTGISNQPQHF.

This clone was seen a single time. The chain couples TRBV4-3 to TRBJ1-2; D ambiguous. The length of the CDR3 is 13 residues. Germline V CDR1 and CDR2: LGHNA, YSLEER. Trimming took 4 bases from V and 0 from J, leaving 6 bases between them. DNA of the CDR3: TGCGCCAGCAGCCCCGGGCCTAACTATGGCTACACCTTC. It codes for CASSPGPNYGYTF.

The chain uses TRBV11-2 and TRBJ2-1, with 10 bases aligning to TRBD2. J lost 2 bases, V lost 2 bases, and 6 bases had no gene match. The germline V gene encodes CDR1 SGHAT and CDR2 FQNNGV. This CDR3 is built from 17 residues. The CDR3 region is CASSLYSGLAAYNEQFF. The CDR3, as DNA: TGTGCCAGCAGCTTATACTCCGGACTAGCGGCCTACAATGAGCAGTTCTTC.

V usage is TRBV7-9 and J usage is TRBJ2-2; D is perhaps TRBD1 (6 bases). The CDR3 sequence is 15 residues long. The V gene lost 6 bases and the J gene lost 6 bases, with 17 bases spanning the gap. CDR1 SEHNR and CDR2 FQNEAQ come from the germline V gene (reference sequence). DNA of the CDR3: TGTGCCAGCAGTACAACAGGGAAACTGGCCGGGGAGCTGTTTTTT. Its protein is CASSTTGKLAGELFF.

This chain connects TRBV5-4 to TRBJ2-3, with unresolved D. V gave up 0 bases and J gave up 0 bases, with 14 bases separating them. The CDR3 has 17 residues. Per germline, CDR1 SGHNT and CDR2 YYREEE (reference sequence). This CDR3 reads CASSLASVGPSTDTQYF. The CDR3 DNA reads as TGTGCCAGCAGCTTGGCCTCTGTCGGACCTAGCACAGATACGCAGTATTTT.

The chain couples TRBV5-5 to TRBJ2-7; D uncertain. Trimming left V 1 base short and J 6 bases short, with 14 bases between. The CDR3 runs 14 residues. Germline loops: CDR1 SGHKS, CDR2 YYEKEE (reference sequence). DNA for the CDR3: TGTGCCAGCAGCTTGCTCCAGAAAGGTAGCGAGCAGTACTTC. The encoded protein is CASSLLQKGSEQYF.

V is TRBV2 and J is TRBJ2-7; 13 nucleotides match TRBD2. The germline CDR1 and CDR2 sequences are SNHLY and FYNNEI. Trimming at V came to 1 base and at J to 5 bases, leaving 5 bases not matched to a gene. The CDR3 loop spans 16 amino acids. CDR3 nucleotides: TGTGCCAGCAGTGAAGTGGGGACTAGCGGGACCCACGAGCAGTACTTC. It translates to CASSEVGTSGTHEQYF.

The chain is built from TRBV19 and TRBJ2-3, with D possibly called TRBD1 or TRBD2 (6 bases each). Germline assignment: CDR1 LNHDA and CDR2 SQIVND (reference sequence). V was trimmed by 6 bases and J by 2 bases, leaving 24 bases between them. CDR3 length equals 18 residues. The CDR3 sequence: CASSGGTRREGVTDTQYF. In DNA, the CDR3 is TGTGCCAGTAGCGGAGGGACAAGGAGAGAAGGGGTCACAGATACGCAGTATTTT.

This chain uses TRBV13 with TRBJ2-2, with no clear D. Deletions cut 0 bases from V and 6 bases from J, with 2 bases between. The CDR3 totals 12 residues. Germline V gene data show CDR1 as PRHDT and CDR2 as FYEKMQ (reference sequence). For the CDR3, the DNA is TGTGCCAGCAGCTTAGGGCCCGGGGAGCTGTTTTTT. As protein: CASSLGPGELFF.